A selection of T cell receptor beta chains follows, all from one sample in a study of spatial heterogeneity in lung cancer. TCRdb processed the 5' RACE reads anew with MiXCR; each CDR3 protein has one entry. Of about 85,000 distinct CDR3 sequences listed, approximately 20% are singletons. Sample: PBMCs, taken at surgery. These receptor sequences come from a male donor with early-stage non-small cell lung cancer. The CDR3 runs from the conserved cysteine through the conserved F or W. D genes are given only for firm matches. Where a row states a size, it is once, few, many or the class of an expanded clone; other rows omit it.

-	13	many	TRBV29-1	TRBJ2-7	TGCAGCGCCTCGGGGGAAAGCTCCTACGAGCAGTACTTC	CSASGESSYEQYF
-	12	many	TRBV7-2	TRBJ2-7	TGTGCCAGCAGCTCCCAGCCCTACGAGCAGTACTTC	CASSSQPYEQYF
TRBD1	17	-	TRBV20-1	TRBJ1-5	TGCAGTGCCGGAGATGACAGGGCGGCTTTTAGCAATCAGCCCCAGCATTTT	CSAGDDRAAFSNQPQHF
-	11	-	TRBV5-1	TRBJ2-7	TGCGCCAGCAGCCGGGACTACGAGCAGTACTTC	CASSRDYEQYF
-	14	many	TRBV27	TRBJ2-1	TGTGCCAGCAGTGCCCGGACAGCCCCCCGGGAGCAGTTCTTC	CASSARTAPREQFF
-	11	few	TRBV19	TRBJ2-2	TGTGCCAGTTTGGGCACCGGGGAGCTGTTTTTT	CASLGTGELFF
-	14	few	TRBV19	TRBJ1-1	TGTGCCAGTAGTATGGGACTGCCTATGGCTGAAGCTTTCTTT	CASSMGLPMAEAFF
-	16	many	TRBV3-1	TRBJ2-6	TGTGCCAGCAGCCCCAGACAGGTCTCTGGGGCCAACGTCCTGACTTTC	CASSPRQVSGANVLTF
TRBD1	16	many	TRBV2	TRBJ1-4	TGTGCCAGCAGTGAATCAGGCGCAGGGGGCATTGAAAAACTGTTTTTT	CASSESGAGGIEKLFF
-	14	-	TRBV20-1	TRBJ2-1	TGCAGTGCGCCCCCCGGGGGCCTAAACAATGAGCAGTTCTTC	CSAPPGGLNNEQFF
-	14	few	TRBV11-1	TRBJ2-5	TGTGCCAGCAGCTTAGGGACACTGCAAGAGACCCAGTACTTC	CASSLGTLQETQYF
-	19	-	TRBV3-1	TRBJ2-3	TGTGCCAGCAGCCAACCCATAACTACGGACCAATTTGGGACAGATACGCAGTATTTT	CASSQPITTDQFGTDTQYF
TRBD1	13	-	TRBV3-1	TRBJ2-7	TGTGCCAGCAGCCAACAGGGGGCCTACGAGCAGTACTTC	CASSQQGAYEQYF
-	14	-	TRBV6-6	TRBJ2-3	TGTGCCAGCAGTTCCCCGGTGGGCACAGATACGCAGTATTTT	CASSSPVGTDTQYF
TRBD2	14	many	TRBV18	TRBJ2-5	TGTGCCAGCTCACCTAGCGGGGACCAAGAGACCCAGTACTTC	CASSPSGDQETQYF
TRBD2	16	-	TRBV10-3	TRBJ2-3	TGTGCCATCAGTGAGGGTAGGGCGGGAGTCCCAGATACGCAGTATTTT	CAISEGRAGVPDTQYF
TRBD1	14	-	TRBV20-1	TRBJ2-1	TGCAGTGCTATAAATACAGGGGGCAGGAATGAGCAGTTCTTC	CSAINTGGRNEQFF
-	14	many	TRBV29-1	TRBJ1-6	TGCAGCGTGAGCGGGACAAACGATAATTCACCCCTCCACTTT	CSVSGTNDNSPLHF
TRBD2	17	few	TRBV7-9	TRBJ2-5	TGTGCCAGCAGCTTAGTCGCGGGAGGCCGGAACGAAGAGACCCAGTACTTC	CASSLVAGGRNEETQYF
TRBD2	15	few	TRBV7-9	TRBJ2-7	TGTGCCAGCAGCTTCGGACGAACTAGCGGGAGCGAGCAGTACTTC	CASSFGRTSGSEQYF
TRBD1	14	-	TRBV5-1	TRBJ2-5	TGCGCCAGCAGCTTGTGGACAGGGCAGGAGACCCAGTACTTC	CASSLWTGQETQYF
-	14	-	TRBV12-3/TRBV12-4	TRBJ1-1	TGTGCCAGCAGCCCTGGACTCGCGAACACTGAAGCTTTCTTT	CASSPGLANTEAFF
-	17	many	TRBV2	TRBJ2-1	TGTGCCAGCAGTCCTAGCCCGGGACAAAGCTCCTACAATGAGCAGTTCTTC	CASSPSPGQSSYNEQFF
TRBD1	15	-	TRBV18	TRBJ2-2	TGTGCCAGCTCCCCTCGACAGGGGAGTACCGTGGAGCTGTTTTTT	CASSPRQGSTVELFF
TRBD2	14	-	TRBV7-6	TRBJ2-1	TGTGCCAGCAGCCCGGGACTAGCGGGTGATGAGCAGTTCTTC	CASSPGLAGDEQFF
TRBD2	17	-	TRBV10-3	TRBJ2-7	TGTGCCATCAGTCCGGGACTAGCGACAAAGGAGGGCTACGAGCAGTACTTC	CAISPGLATKEGYEQYF
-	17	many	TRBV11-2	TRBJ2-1	TGTGCCAGCAGCTTAGTCCAGCGCCTCATTTCCTACAATGAGCAGTTCTTC	CASSLVQRLISYNEQFF
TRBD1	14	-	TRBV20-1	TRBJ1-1	TGCAGTGCTAGAGTCGGGACAGGGTACACTGAAGCTTTCTTT	CSARVGTGYTEAFF
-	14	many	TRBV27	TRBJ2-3	TGTGCCAGCAGTTTATCATCCCCCACAGATACGCAGTATTTT	CASSLSSPTDTQYF
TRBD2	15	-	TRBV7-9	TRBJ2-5	TGTGCCAGCAGCGGGCGACTAGCAGCTCAAGAGACCCAGTACTTC	CASSGRLAAQETQYF
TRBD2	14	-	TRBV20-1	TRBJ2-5	TGCAGTGCCGACGGACTAGCGGGAGATGAGACCCAGTACTTC	CSADGLAGDETQYF
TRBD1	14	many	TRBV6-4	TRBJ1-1	TGTGCCAGCAGTTTGACAGGGCTGAACACTGAAGCTTTCTTT	CASSLTGLNTEAFF
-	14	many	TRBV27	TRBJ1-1	TGTGCCAGCAGTTTAAGTATAATGAACACTGAAGCTTTCTTT	CASSLSIMNTEAFF
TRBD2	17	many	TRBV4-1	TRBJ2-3	TGCGCCAGCAGCCAAGGGGGACTAGCGGTATACACAGATACGCAGTATTTT	CASSQGGLAVYTDTQYF
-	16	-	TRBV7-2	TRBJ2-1	TGTGCCAGCAGCTTACAGGGTAGCGGCGGACTTCGTGAGCAGTTCTTC	CASSLQGSGGLREQFF
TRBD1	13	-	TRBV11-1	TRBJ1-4	TGTGTCAGCAGCTTCGGGACAGAGGAAAAACTGTTTTTT	CVSSFGTEEKLFF
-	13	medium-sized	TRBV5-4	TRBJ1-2	TGTGCCACCCGGCCCGGGGTAGGCTATGGCTACACCTTC	CATRPGVGYGYTF
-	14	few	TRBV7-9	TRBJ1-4	TGTGCCAGCAGCCCTGTGGGGGGGGCAGAAAAACTGTTTTTT	CASSPVGGAEKLFF
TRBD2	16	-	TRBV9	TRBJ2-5	TGTGCCAGCAGCGTAGGGGGGACTAGCGGATTAGAGACCCAGTACTTC	CASSVGGTSGLETQYF
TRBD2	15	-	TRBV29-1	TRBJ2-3	TGCAGCGTTCGGACTAGCGGGGAGCCCACAGATACGCAGTATTTT	CSVRTSGEPTDTQYF
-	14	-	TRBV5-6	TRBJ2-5	TGTGCCAGCAGCTTAGGGGCGGGTCAAGAGACCCAGTACTTC	CASSLGAGQETQYF
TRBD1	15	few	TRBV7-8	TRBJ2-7	TGTGCCAGCAGCCTCCGGACAGGGAGCTCCTACGAGCAGTACTTC	CASSLRTGSSYEQYF
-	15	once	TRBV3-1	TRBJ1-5	TGTGCCAGCAGCCCTAAGCGGGGTGCGGACCAGCCCCAGCATTTT	CASSPKRGADQPQHF
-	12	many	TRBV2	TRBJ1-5	TGTGCGTCGAGACAGTACAATCAGCCCCAGCATTTT	CASRQYNQPQHF
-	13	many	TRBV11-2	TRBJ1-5	TGTGCCAGCAGTGTTTCCGGCAATCAGCCCCAGCATTTT	CASSVSGNQPQHF
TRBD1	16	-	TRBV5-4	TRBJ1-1	TGTGCCAGCAGCTTGGGACGCCTGACAGGGGGTACTGAAGCTTTCTTT	CASSLGRLTGGTEAFF
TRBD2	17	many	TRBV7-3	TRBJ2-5	TGTGCCAGCAGCTTAGGGATTAGCGGGGGACTCCAAGAGACCCAGTACTTC	CASSLGISGGLQETQYF
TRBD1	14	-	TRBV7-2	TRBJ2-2	TGTGCCAGCAGCCAGACAGGGTTCGCCGGGGAGCTGTTTTTT	CASSQTGFAGELFF
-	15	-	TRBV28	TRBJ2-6	TGTGCCAGCAGTCCCCGGGGAAGTGGGGCCAACGTCCTGACTTTC	CASSPRGSGANVLTF
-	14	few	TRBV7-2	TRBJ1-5	TGTGCCAGCAGCTTAGGGACGCCTAATCAGCCCCAGCATTTT	CASSLGTPNQPQHF
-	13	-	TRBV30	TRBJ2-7	TGTGCCTGGATGTACAGGAACACCTACGAGCAGTACTTC	CAWMYRNTYEQYF
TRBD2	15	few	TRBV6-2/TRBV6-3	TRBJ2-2	TGTGCCAGTACCCGCGGACTAGAGAACACCGGGGAGCTGTTTTTT	CASTRGLENTGELFF
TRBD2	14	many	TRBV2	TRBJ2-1	TGTGCCGGAGCAACGGGGGACTACGACAATGAGCAGTTCTTC	CAGATGDYDNEQFF
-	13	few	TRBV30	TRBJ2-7	TGTGCCTGGGCCAGGGGCCTCTCCTACGAGCAGTACTTC	CAWARGLSYEQYF